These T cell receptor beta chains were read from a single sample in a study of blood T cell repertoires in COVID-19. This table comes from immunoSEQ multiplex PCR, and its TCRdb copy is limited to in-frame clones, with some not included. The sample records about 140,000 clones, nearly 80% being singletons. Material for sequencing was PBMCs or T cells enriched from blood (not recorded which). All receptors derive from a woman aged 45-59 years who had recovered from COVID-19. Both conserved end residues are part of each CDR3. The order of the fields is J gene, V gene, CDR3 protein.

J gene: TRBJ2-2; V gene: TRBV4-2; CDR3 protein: CASSQDRMGQVNTGELFF
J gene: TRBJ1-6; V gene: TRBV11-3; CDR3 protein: CASSLNSRSPLHF
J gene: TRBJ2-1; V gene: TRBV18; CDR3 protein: CASSPPSAYNEQFF
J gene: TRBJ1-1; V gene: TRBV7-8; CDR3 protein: CASSLMQAGIVNTEAFF
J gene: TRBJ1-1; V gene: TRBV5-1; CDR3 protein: CASSVTGQGNTEAFF
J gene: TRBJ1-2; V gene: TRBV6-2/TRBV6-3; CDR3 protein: CASSPGGDYGYTF
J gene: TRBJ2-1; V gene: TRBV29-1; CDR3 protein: CSVEGGFGTSNEQFF
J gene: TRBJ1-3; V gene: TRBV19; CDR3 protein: CASRSGTVGNTIYF
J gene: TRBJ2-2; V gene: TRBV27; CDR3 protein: CASSFGAGPGELFF
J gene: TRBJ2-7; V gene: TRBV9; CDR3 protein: CASNNRDRGYEQYF
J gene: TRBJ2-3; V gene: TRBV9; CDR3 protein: CASNGGAYTDTQYF
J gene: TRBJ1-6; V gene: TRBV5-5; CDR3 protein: CASSSYKTGQGVSPLHF
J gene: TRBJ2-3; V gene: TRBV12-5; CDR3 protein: CASGLVLGGALGTDTQYF
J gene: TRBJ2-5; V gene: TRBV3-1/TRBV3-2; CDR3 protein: CASSGDRRSQETQYF
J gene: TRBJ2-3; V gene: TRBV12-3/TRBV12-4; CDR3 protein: CASSLTSTDTQYF
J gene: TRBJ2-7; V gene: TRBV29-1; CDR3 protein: CSVKLLAGPSYEQYF
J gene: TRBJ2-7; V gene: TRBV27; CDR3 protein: CASSSTSRGGAYEQYF
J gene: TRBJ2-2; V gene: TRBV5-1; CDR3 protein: CASSLRDTGELFF
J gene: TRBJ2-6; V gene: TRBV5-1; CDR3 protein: CASSLDWSSGANVLTF
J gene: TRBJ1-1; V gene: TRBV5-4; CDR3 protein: CASSKQGLLEAFF
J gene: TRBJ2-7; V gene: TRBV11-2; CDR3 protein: CASSFRASGFGSYEQYF
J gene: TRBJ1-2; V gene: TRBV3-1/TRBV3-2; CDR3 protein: CASSQDHRVIDGYTF
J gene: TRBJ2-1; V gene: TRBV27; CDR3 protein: CASSLYLDVGGQQFF
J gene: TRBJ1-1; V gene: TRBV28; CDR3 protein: CATLDRLNTEAFF
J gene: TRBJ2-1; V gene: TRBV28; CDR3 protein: CASSLSVTSGNNEQFF
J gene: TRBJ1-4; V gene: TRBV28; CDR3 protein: CASSPGGTTNEKLFF
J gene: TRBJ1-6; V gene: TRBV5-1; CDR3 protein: CASSLDTSSYNSPLHF
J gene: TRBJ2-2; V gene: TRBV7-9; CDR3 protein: CASSRRDVTGELFF
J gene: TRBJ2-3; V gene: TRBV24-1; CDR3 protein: CATSDLPIAGADTQYF
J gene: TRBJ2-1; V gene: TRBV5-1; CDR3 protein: CASNLQLAVDNEQFF
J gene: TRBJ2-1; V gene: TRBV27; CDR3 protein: CASRPESGAFYNEQFF
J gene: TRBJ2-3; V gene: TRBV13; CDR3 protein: CASSYGTGGGDTQYF
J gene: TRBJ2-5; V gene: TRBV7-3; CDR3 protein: CASSPLGLGTQYF
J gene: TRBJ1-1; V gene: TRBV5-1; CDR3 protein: CASSRTPGGDTEAFF
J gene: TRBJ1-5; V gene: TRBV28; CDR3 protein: CASSLSGDSNQPQHF
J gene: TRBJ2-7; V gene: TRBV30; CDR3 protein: CAWSTGQFSYEQYF
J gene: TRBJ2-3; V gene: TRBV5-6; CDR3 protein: CASSLVHAGYTDTQYF
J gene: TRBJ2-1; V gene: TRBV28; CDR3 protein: CASSLLRSGDARYNEQFF
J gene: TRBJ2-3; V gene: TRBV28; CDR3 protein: CASSLGAGGDTDTQYF
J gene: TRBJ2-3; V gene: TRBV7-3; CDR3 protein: CASSLLDTDTQYF
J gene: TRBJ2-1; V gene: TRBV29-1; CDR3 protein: CSVHSGQLNNEQFF
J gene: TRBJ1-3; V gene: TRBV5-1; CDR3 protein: CASSLEAGGGNTIYF
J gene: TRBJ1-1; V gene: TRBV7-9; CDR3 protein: CASSRTTGGGTEAFF
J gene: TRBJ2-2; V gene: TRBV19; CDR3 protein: CASGDRGTGELFF
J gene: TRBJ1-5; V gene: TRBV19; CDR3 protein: CASSIGQVNQPQHF
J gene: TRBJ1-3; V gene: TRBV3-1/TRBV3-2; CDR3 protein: CASSRRDISGNTIYF
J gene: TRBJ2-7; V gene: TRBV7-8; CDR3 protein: CASSTRISYEQYF
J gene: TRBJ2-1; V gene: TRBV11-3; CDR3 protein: CASSLAGGEQFF
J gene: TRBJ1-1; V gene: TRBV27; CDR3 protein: CASSHPNTEAFF
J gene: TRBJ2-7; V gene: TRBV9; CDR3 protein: CASSGAAGGYSYEQYF
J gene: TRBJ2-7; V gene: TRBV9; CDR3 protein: CASSLGGAVSYEQYF
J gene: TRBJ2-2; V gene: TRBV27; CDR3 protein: CASRDRHTGELFF